This T cell receptor beta chain was sequenced in a study of prognosis after radiotherapy for stage I lung cancer listed by TCRdb under 2021. With regard to the full study: Roughly 20 stage I NSCLC patients were enrolled in Nanjing, China, between early 2018 and early 2019. Over eleven of the patients were found to have newly diagnosed primary stage I lung tumors, and about 5 were living with oligometastatic NSCLC after surgical resection of the primary tumor. All patients were considered medically inoperable, owing to comorbidities in around eleven and refusal of surgery in about seven. The cohort included about twelve men and a handful of women, with a median age of about 70 years and a range of about 50 to 90 years. Squamous cell carcinoma histology was identified in 7 or 8 patients, and adenocarcinoma histology was identified in some 11 patients. SBRT was delivered in 3 to 5 fractions with a biologically effective dose of at least 100 Gy, and image-guided IMRT or VMAT was used for delivery. In every patient, SBRT was given without any concurrent therapy. Distant metastases were developed by four of the 19 patients after SBRT, at a median of around seven months, whereas no significant progression was observed in the other 15 patients. The study profiled peripheral blood TCR beta repertoires from stage I NSCLC patients before and after stereotactic body radiotherapy and related them to distant failure. For each of the 20 or so patients, one blood sample was taken before SBRT and one after, so the study sequenced about 38 samples in total.

This clonotype has ten or more counts. Its antigen is still unknown. Base-call qualities are not available, and no considerably larger clone is one nucleotide away. Via the germline V gene (reference sequence), CDR1 is GTSNPN and CDR2 SVGIG. Reading from cysteine to phenylalanine, the CDR3 counts 13 amino acids. The read is trimmed to its CDR3 DNA, 39 bases read in frame from base 1. V loses 1 base, J loses 6 bases, and the germline ends lie 10 bases apart. Two rounds of multiplex PCR were performed to amplify the TCR beta CDR3 region from genomic DNA. The first PCR round used primers specific to each TRBV and TRBJ gene, with sequences filed in Chinese patent CN105087789A. Universal primers were used in the second round of PCR. The Roche High Pure PCR Template Preparation Kit was used to extract genomic DNA from frozen PBMCs. The libraries underwent paired-end sequencing with 151 bp reads on an Illumina HiSeq 3000. In the original analysis: Raw reads lacking the multiplex PCR primer sequences were removed with CutAdapt. High-quality paired reads were merged into contigs with PEAR. By alignment to reference sequences, MiXCR assigned TRB V, D and J gene segments to each contig. To remove sequencing errors, CDR3 sequences were clustered according to base quality and sequence similarity. Diversity was measured as Shannon entropy normalized by the natural log of productive TCR sequence number. One minus Shannon entropy divided by the natural log of the number of unique clonotypes was used as the definition of clonality. Progression-free survival cut-offs for repertoire metrics were chosen using the Youden index of ROC curves, with analyses run in R 3.5.3. Through fastp at Q25 and MiXCR, TCRdb rebuilt clones from the public reads, retaining in-frame beta chains. Rows with one shared CDR3 protein collapse into an entry with the most common genes and DNA. The V and J calls were determined by TCRdb, not by the authors. This sample has 10,000 to 15,000 distinct CDR3 sequences in its table, and about 56% of those were observed once. 20% to 25% of the sample is in the top ten clones.

The paper's findings and limits, for the study overall: Differences by metastasis status were reportedly seen in TRBV and TRBJ usage frequencies, involving two V genes at baseline and, after SBRT, nine or ten V genes and two J genes. After SBRT, the count of unique TCR clones dropped from a median of roughly 10,000 beforehand to nearly 7,000 afterward (Wilcoxon paired P=0.011). Whether the expanded TCR clones were tumor-specific was not determined. None of the reported P values were adjusted for multiple comparisons. Post-SBRT Shannon entropy and its change from baseline were lower in patients who developed distant metastases; baseline Shannon entropy was not associated with metastases. The study was limited by the small cohort and short follow-up, and independent validation of the study findings is required.

A history of other malignancies or of prior chemotherapy or radiotherapy was absent in all patients, and node-negative disease was shown on CT and PET/CT in all patients. At each of the two time points, around 5.7 milliliters of peripheral venous blood were collected into EDTA tubes. Ficoll-Paque Plus density-gradient centrifugation was used to isolate PBMCs. Immediately after collection, samples were stored at -80 degrees C until analysis. Sequences were derived from PBMCs, sampled before or after stereotactic body radiation therapy (not recorded which). This clonotype originated in a donor over 45 with non-small cell lung cancer. Recombination joined TRBV30 with TRBJ2-4, with a weak D call of TRBD2 (6 bases match). The CDR3 region: CAWSAGVGNIQYF. The DNA reads as follows: TGTGCCTGGAGTGCGGGGGTTGGAAACATTCAGTACTTC.